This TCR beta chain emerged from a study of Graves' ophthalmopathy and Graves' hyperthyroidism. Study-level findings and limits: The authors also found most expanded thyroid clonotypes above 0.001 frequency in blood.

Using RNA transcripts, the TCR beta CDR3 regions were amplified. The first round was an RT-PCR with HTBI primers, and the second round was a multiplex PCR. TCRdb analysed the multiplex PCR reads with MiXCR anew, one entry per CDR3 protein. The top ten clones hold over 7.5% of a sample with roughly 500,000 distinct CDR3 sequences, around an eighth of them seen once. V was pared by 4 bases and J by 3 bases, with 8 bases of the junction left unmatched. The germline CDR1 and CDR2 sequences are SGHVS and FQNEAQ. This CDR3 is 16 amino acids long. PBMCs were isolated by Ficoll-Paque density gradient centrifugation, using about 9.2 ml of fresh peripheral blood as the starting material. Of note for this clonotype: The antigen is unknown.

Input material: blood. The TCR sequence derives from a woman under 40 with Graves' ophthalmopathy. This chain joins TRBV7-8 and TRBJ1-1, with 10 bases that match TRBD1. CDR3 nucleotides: TGTGCCAGCAGCTGGACGACAGGGGGCGCGGACACTGAAGCTTTCTTT. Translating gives CASSWTTGGADTEAFF. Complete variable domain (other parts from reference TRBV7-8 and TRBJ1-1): GAGVSQSPRYKVAKRGQDVALRCDPISGHVSLFWYQQALGQGPEFLTYFQNEAQLDKSGLPSDRFFAERPEGSVSTLKIQRTQQEDSAVYLCASSWTTGGADTEAFFGQGTRLTVV.